A selection of T cell receptor beta chains follows, all from one sample in a study of shared clonotypes between healthy human individuals. Assay used: immunoSEQ multiplex PCR; TCRdb lists only in-frame clones, some missing. The sample comprises around 2.1 million clones, approximately 94% of which are singletons, and roughly 1.7% rests with the top ten. Sequencing was performed on naive CD8+ T cells from PBMCs. Receptor source: a man between 18 and 35 years old in good health. Some clones in this sample may be carry-over from other donors' samples. Both conserved end residues are part of each CDR3. D genes are given only for firm matches.

TRBD2,TRBV27,TRBJ2-2,CASGTSGGAGELFF,TGTGCCAGCGGGACTAGCGGCGGGGCCGGGGAGCTGTTTTTT
-,TRBV7-9,TRBJ2-7,CASSITTEQYF,TGTGCCAGCAGCATTACCACCGAGCAGTACTTC
TRBD1,TRBV14,TRBJ2-1,CASSHRDREYNEQFF,TGTGCCAGCAGCCACCGGGACAGGGAATACAATGAGCAGTTCTTC
TRBD2,TRBV5-1,TRBJ2-5,CASSSGLAGYRGETQYF,TGCGCCAGCAGTTCGGGACTAGCGGGATATAGAGGAGAGACCCAGTACTTC
-,TRBV27,TRBJ1-1,CASSLRSRREAFF,TGTGCCAGCAGTTTAAGGTCCAGGAGGGAAGCTTTCTTT
TRBD1,TRBV28,TRBJ1-5,CASSLDRADQPQHF,TGTGCCAGCAGTTTGGACAGGGCGGATCAGCCCCAGCATTTT
-,TRBV5-1,TRBJ1-1,CASSFSTGTTEAFF,TGCGCCAGCAGCTTCTCCACAGGGACCACTGAAGCTTTCTTT
-,TRBV4-1,TRBJ2-7,CASSQRTDYEQYF,TGCGCCAGCAGCCAACGGACAGACTACGAGCAGTACTTC
-,TRBV6-5,TRBJ2-7,CASSLTPGYEQYF,TGTGCCAGCAGCCTCACCCCGGGGTACGAGCAGTACTTC
TRBD1,TRBV19,TRBJ2-7,CASTIGQGATYEQYF,TGTGCCAGTACCATCGGACAGGGGGCGACCTACGAGCAGTACTTC
TRBD1,TRBV9,TRBJ2-3,CASSISGTGADTQYF,TGTGCCAGCAGTATATCCGGGACAGGGGCAGATACGCAGTATTTT
-,TRBV27,TRBJ2-1,CASNLGRNPYNEQFF,TGTGCCAGCAACCTCGGACGGAATCCCTACAATGAGCAGTTCTTC
TRBD1,TRBV7-9,TRBJ1-1,CASSPATGAKNTEAFF,TGTGCCAGCAGCCCCGCGACAGGGGCGAAAAACACTGAAGCTTTCTTT
-,TRBV11-3,TRBJ2-6,CASSICLDLDKVGPF,TGTGCCAGCAGCATTTGTCTCGATCTCGACAAAGTCGGGCCTTTC
-,TRBV6-1,TRBJ2-7,CASSDTLTGYSGEQYF,TGTGCCAGCAGTGATACTCTTACAGGGTACTCGGGGGAGCAGTACTTC
-,TRBV27,TRBJ2-1,CASSSRGTTYNEQFF,TGTGCCAGCAGTTCTAGGGGGACGACCTACAATGAGCAGTTCTTC
-,TRBV30,TRBJ1-2,CASDGYTF,TGTGCCTCAGATGGCTACACCTTC
-,TRBV7-9,TRBJ2-3,CASSPTGLEDTQYF,TGTGCCAGCAGCCCGACAGGACTAGAAGATACGCAGTATTTT
-,TRBV11-2,TRBJ2-5,CASSLGFGVQETQYF,TGTGCCAGCAGCTTAGGTTTCGGGGTACAAGAGACCCAGTACTTC
TRBD1,TRBV4-3,TRBJ2-7,CASSPRRQGPYEQYF,TGCGCCAGCAGCCCGAGACGACAGGGCCCCTACGAGCAGTACTTC
-,TRBV28,TRBJ2-3,CASFSPVWGNPGADTQYF,TGTGCCAGCTTCTCCCCTGTGTGGGGCAACCCCGGGGCAGATACGCAGTATTTT
TRBD2,TRBV5-4,TRBJ2-7,CASSHLAGGFNEQYF,TGTGCCAGCAGCCACCTGGCGGGGGGTTTCAACGAGCAGTACTTC
-,TRBV7-8,TRBJ2-1,CASSPEMRDNEQFF,TGTGCCAGCAGCCCCGAGATGAGGGACAATGAGCAGTTCTTC
-,TRBV27,TRBJ2-5,CASSHSGRETQYF,TGTGCCAGCAGTCATAGCGGAAGAGAGACCCAGTACTTC
-,TRBV7-9,TRBJ1-4,CASSDRQELLSNEKLFF,TGTGCCAGCAGCGATCGACAGGAGCTTCTGTCTAATGAAAAACTGTTTTTT
TRBD1,TRBV7-9,TRBJ1-1,CASSLGGRGTEAFF,TGTGCCAGCAGCCTGGGGGGCAGGGGGACTGAAGCTTTCTTT
-,TRBV11-2,TRBJ2-7,CASSSGISYEQYF,TGTGCCAGCAGCTCCGGAATAAGCTACGAGCAGTACTTC
-,TRBV28,TRBJ1-1,CASSPPEGDTEAFF,TGTGCCAGCAGTCCCCCAGAGGGTGACACTGAAGCTTTCTTT
TRBD1,TRBV5-1,TRBJ2-1,CASSMGQGYYNEQFF,TGCGCCAGCAGCATGGGACAGGGCTACTACAATGAGCAGTTCTTC
-,TRBV27,TRBJ2-7,CASSLSIISYEQYF,TGTGCCAGCAGTTTATCGATAATCAGCTACGAGCAGTACTTC
-,TRBV7-9,TRBJ1-2,CASSLRAPGTLNNYGYTF,TGTGCCAGCAGCTTGAGGGCTCCCGGGACACTAAATAACTATGGCTACACCTTC
-,TRBV9,TRBJ2-1,CASSEGNEQFF,TGTGCCAGCAGCGAAGGTAATGAGCAGTTCTTC
TRBD2,TRBV5-1,TRBJ2-2,CASSSEGGRAGADTGELFF,TGCGCCAGCAGCTCCGAGGGCGGGAGGGCCGGGGCTGACACCGGGGAGCTGTTTTTT